The 11 T cell receptor beta chains below come from one sample, sequenced in a study of T-cell reconstitution after alpha-beta-depleted transplantation in children. This sample's TCRbeta library carried unique molecular identifier barcodes. MiXCR was run by TCRdb on the PCR reads, yielding one entry per CDR3 protein. The sample holds fewer than 400,000 distinct CDR3 sequences, about a fifth seen once. The sample was PBMCs from the stem cell graft donor, taken from the stem cell graft. The receptors shown here come from a human donor who donated a stem cell graft to a child with acute myeloid leukemia.

This chain links TRBV12-3 or TRBV12-4 with TRBJ2-1; 7 positions match TRBD2. The CDR3 totals 15 residues. J was trimmed by 5 bases and V by 6 bases; bases with no gene match: 10. Here the CDR3 reads CASSLRLATDNEQFF. CDR3 nucleotide sequence: TGTGCCAGCAGCCTCAGACTAGCTACTGACAATGAGCAGTTCTTC.

The chain carries TRBV12-3 or TRBV12-4 and TRBJ2-2; D perhaps matches TRBD2 (5 bases). Trimming stripped 2 bases from V and 2 bases from J, with 12 bases between. This CDR3 contains 16 residues. DNA of the CDR3: TGTGCCAGCAGTTTAAGGTCGGGATACAACACCGGGGAGCTGTTTTTT. It translates to CASSLRSGYNTGELFF.

V and J are TRBV11-1 and TRBJ2-1, with TRBD2 matching 13 bases. The CDR3 sequence is 19 residues long. Germline CDR1 reads SGHAT; CDR2 reads FQDESV (reference sequence). V dropped 4 bases and J dropped 4; count of bases not matched to a gene: 13. The CDR3 bases are TGTGCCAGCAGCTCCCGGGGACTAGCGGGGCCGTTCGGGTACAATGAGCAGTTCTTC. The encoded protein is CASSSRGLAGPFGYNEQFF.

This clonotype was observed a handful of times. The V and J genes are TRBV20-1 and TRBJ1-5, with 7 bases that match TRBD1. The V gene end was trimmed by 5 bases and the J gene end by 3 bases; junction bases not matched to a gene: 7. The CDR3 has 14 amino acids. From germline, CDR1 is DFQATT and CDR2 SNEGSKA (reference sequence). The CDR3 region has the DNA TGCAGTGCTCAAACAGGGGCTTTCAATCAGCCCCAGCATTTT. Encoded protein: CSAQTGAFNQPQHF.

The J gene is TRBJ2-3, the V gene TRBV12-3 or TRBV12-4; no reliable D call. The CDR3 spans 13 residues. Trimming removed 3 bases from V and 5 bases from J, with 9 bases in between. The CDR3 sequence is CASSFHLGDTQYF. The CDR3 DNA sequence: TGTGCCAGCAGTTTCCATTTGGGAGATACGCAGTATTTT.

The gene calls are TRBV7-6 and TRBJ2-1, with 7 bases matching TRBD1. Per germline, CDR1 SGHVS and CDR2 FNYEAQ. This CDR3 has 15 residues. The ends lost 6 bases at V and 2 bases at J; junction bases unmatched: 7. The CDR3 DNA sequence: TGTGCCAGCAGTCAGACAGGGTCCCCCTACAATGAGCAGTTCTTC. This translates into CASSQTGSPYNEQFF. The full variable domain, with the rest looked up from reference TRBV7-6 and TRBJ2-1, is GAGVSQSPRYKVTKRGQDVALRCDPISGHVSLYWYRQALGQGPEFLTYFNYEAQQDKSGLPNDRFSAERPEGSISTLTIQRTEQRDSAMYRCASSQTGSPYNEQFFGPGTRLTVL.

This chain joins TRBV4-2 and TRBJ2-2; TRBD2 matches at 7 bases. Germline V lookup: CDR1 LGHNA, CDR2 YNFKEQ. The V segment lost 0 bases and the J segment 7 bases; nucleotides outside the gene matches: 8. There are 16 residues in the CDR3. CDR3 nucleotides: TGTGCCAGCAGCCAAGATATGGCGGGAGCGGGCGGGGAGCTGTTTTTT. It is translated as CASSQDMAGAGGELFF.

This clonotype appeared a few times. The chain carries TRBV6-5 and TRBJ2-7, with D perhaps TRBD1 (6 bases). CDR3 length equals 14 residues. V was shortened by 2 bases and J by 1 base, with 9 bases between the two germline ends. In germline, CDR1 is MNHEY, CDR2 SVGAGI. The CDR3 here is CASSYGRGSYEQYF. The CDR3 DNA is TGTGCCAGCAGTTACGGCAGGGGTTCCTACGAGCAGTACTTC.

This chain links TRBV7-2 with TRBJ2-7, with TRBD1 identical over 8 bases. Germline lookup yields CDR1 SGHTA and CDR2 FQGNSA. With 3 bases clipped from V and 4 bases from J, the junction kept 5 bases outside the gene matches. The CDR3 loop spans 14 amino acids. The DNA for the CDR3 is TGTGCCAGCAGCTTGGGGACAGGACATTACGAGCAGTACTTC. Its translation: CASSLGTGHYEQYF.

This sequence joins TRBV12-3 or TRBV12-4 and TRBJ2-5; 9 bases map to TRBD2. Losses at the gene ends were 6 bases for V and 2 bases for J; bases not matched to a gene: 4. The CDR3 length is 14 residues. The CDR3 DNA sequence: TGTGCCAGCAGCTATACTAGCGGGCAAGAGACCCAGTACTTC. Translation: CASSYTSGQETQYF.

The chain has TRBV7-2 and TRBJ2-1; D gene uncertain. Germline V gives CDR1 SGHTA, CDR2 FQGNSA. With 1 base removed from V and 5 bases from J, the gap between germline ends came to 9 bases. CDR3 length: 14 amino acids. The CDR3 spells CASSLVSRDNEQFF. CDR3 nucleotide sequence: TGTGCCAGCAGCTTAGTTTCTAGAGACAATGAGCAGTTCTTC.